This is a list of T cell receptor beta chains from one sample in a study of T-cell reconstitution after alpha-beta-depleted transplantation in children. TCRdb itself ran the PCR reads through MiXCR, one entry per CDR3 protein. The table includes fewer than 350,000 distinct CDR3 sequences, about 9.4% detected once. This specimen was PBMCs, taken before TCRalphabeta/CD19-depleted stem cell transplant. These receptors all stem from a boy younger than two with acute myeloid leukemia, due to receive a stem cell transplant. The CDR3 runs from the conserved cysteine through the conserved F or W. Each record gives: V gene, J gene, CDR3 length, CDR3 protein.

TRBV7-9	TRBJ1-4	14	CASSLAGRKEKLFF
TRBV11-2	TRBJ2-4	14	CASSFQLAKNIQYF
TRBV7-8	TRBJ2-3	14	CASSRGRTTDTQYF
TRBV6-4	TRBJ2-1	12	CASSTGRGEQFF
TRBV28	TRBJ2-1	17	CASSSMGLAGGLGEQFF
TRBV11-1	TRBJ2-6	18	CASSLADRGVAGANVLTF
TRBV10-3	TRBJ2-2	15	CATRRIAANTGELFF
TRBV28	TRBJ2-3	13	CASSTRLADTQYF
TRBV20-1	TRBJ2-5	12	CRHDRGQETQYF
TRBV11-2	TRBJ2-7	13	CASSRTGLYEQYF
TRBV28	TRBJ2-3	18	CASSLLAGGLSSTDTQYF
TRBV7-6	TRBJ1-3	16	CASSTGQSHSGNTIYF
TRBV10-3	TRBJ2-4	14	CAISSAGAKNIQYF
TRBV29-1	TRBJ2-7	13	CSVGGGQGMGQYF
TRBV15	TRBJ1-1	11	CATSRTGEAFF
TRBV20-1	TRBJ2-5	16	CSARSGLAGNQETQYF
TRBV7-3	TRBJ2-6	19	CASSLTLASDGAGANVLTF
TRBV7-6	TRBJ2-7	14	CASSPGLPPYEQYF
TRBV12-3/TRBV12-4	TRBJ1-5	15	CASSRDRVDNQPQHF
TRBV24-1	TRBJ2-5	15	CATSVGAPIQETQYF
TRBV12-3/TRBV12-4	TRBJ1-3	14	CASSGTGSGNTIYF
TRBV6-2/TRBV6-3	TRBJ2-3	16	CASSYLSGRAPDTQYF
TRBV29-1	TRBJ1-2	11	CSVGTEYAYTF
TRBV20-1	TRBJ1-5	14	CSARDMDSNQPQHF
TRBV3-1	TRBJ2-1	14	CASSQAGGPNEQFF
TRBV4-2	TRBJ2-5	16	CASSQRSKRGQETQYF
TRBV29-1	TRBJ2-1	18	CSVQSPGQGPGVDNEQFF